What follows are 20 T cell receptor beta chains derived from one specimen sequenced in a study of blood T cell repertoires in COVID-19. TCRdb's copy holds only in-frame clones and misses some; the assay was immunoSEQ multiplex PCR. Here the sample spans around 170,000 clones, more than 65% being singletons. The sequenced material came from peripheral blood. Receptors were obtained from a woman older than 75 with acute or convalescent COVID-19.

V gene TRBV9 combines with J gene TRBJ1-6; no clear D gene. CDR3 length: 14 residues. Germline assignment: CDR1 SGDLS and CDR2 YYNGEE. V lost 0 bases, J lost 4 bases, and 5 bases lay in between. CDR3 DNA sequence: TGTGCCAGCAGCGTAGAACAATATAATTCACCCCTCCACTTT. Translated, it gives CASSVEQYNSPLHF.

The chain recombines TRBV11-3 with TRBJ2-1; 11 nucleotides match TRBD2. The J segment lost 0 bases and the V segment lost 5 bases, leaving 9 bases of the junction unmatched. Germline-derived CDR1 and CDR2 are SGHNT and YENEEA. The CDR3 is 18 residues long. The CDR3 spells CASSISTSGVSSYNEQFF. As DNA, the CDR3 is TGTGCCAGCAGCATCTCGACTAGCGGGGTTAGCTCCTACAATGAGCAGTTCTTC.

The CDR3 bases are TGTGCCAGAAGCTTGGCCGGGTTCATGAACACTGAAGCTTTCTTT. It translates to CARSLAGFMNTEAFF. The chain carries TRBV5-3 and TRBJ1-1; no clear D. TRBV5-3 is marked as an open reading frame, function uncertain. The ends were cut back, 0 bases at V and 0 bases at J, with 9 bases in the middle. The CDR3 consists of 15 residues.

V usage is TRBV5-1 and J usage is TRBJ1-1, with 8 bases that match TRBD1. Germline assignment: CDR1 SGHRS and CDR2 YFSETQ. The V gene end was trimmed by 5 bases and the J gene end by 10 bases; junction bases not matched to a gene: 7. The CDR3 loop spans 12 amino acids. CDR3 DNA sequence: TGCGCCAGCAGTTCCGGACAGGGAAGAGCTTTCTTT. Encoded protein: CASSSGQGRAFF. The full variable domain, completed using reference TRBV5-1 and TRBJ1-1, is KAGVTQTPRYLIKTRGQQVTLSCSPISGHRSVSWYQQTPGQGLQFLFEYFSETQRNKGNFPGRFSGRQFSNSRSEMNVSTLELGDSALYLCASSSGQGRAFFGQGTRLTVV.

V and J are TRBV7-3 and TRBJ2-2; 9 bases agree with TRBD1. Germline V gene lookup returns CDR1 SGHTA and CDR2 FQGTGA. This CDR3 contains 15 residues. J gave up 2 bases and V 6 bases, and 4 bases lay outside the gene matches. CDR3 region: CASRQTGGNTGELFF. The CDR3 DNA follows: TGTGCCAGCAGGCAAACAGGGGGCAACACCGGGGAGCTGTTTTTT.

This chain joins TRBV2 and TRBJ1-2, with TRBD1 matching 9 bases. V was pared by 6 bases and J by 4 bases, with 0 bases of the junction left unmatched. Germline-derived CDR1 and CDR2 are SNHLY and FYNNEI. The CDR3 runs to 12 residues. The CDR3 is CASRGQGYGYTF. Here the CDR3 DNA reads TGTGCCAGCAGGGGACAGGGCTATGGCTACACCTTC.

In this sample, this clone turned up a few times. The J gene is TRBJ1-2, the V gene TRBV7-8; D uncertain. Germline V gene sequence: CDR1 SGHVS, CDR2 FQNEAQ. This CDR3 is built from 14 residues. Trimming pared 1 base from V and 4 bases from J, leaving 10 bases between. CDR3 amino acids: CASSLDAGTYGYTF. CDR3 in DNA: TGTGCCAGCAGCTTAGATGCAGGAACCTATGGCTACACCTTC.

As DNA, the CDR3 is TGTGCCAGCAGTTTATCCCCGGCGGGGTACAATGAGCAGTTCTTC. Translation: CASSLSPAGYNEQFF. This chain joins TRBV27 and TRBJ2-1; D is possibly TRBD2 (6 bases). Germline-derived CDR1 and CDR2 are MNHEY and SMNVEV (reference sequence). Trimming removed 0 bases from V and 4 bases from J, with 10 bases in between. The CDR3 length is 15 residues.

This rearrangement joins TRBV3-1 (or the pseudogene TRBV3-2) to TRBJ1-5; no firm D call. CDR1 and CDR2 from the germline V gene are LGHDT and YNNKEL (reference sequence). This CDR3 region has 13 residues. V was cut by 0 bases and J by 6 bases, with 6 bases left in between. Here the CDR3 reads CASSQDEAQPQHF. In nucleotides, the CDR3 is TGTGCCAGCAGCCAAGATGAGGCTCAGCCCCAGCATTTT.

The chain links TRBV19 to TRBJ1-3; the D gene is possibly TRBD1 (5 bases). V was clipped by 7 bases and J by 2 bases, with 15 bases between them. CDR1 is LNHDA and CDR2 is SQIVND in the germline V gene (reference sequence). The CDR3 spans 15 residues. This chain's CDR3 is CASTYAGRPGNTIYF. For the CDR3, the DNA is TGTGCCAGTACCTACGCGGGGCGCCCTGGAAACACCATATATTTT.

This clone was seen a handful of times. The CDR3 loop reads CASSLGQANEQYF. CDR3 sequence (DNA): TGTGCCAGCAGCTTAGGCCAGGCTAACGAGCAGTACTTC. The chain uses TRBV7-3 and TRBJ2-7; D is unclear. V was pared by 2 bases and J by 5 bases, with 10 bases between. This CDR3 comprises 13 residues. Germline assignment: CDR1 SGHTA and CDR2 FQGTGA.

The chain carries TRBV7-2 and TRBJ1-2, with TRBD1 as a possible D gene (6 bases). V was trimmed by 3 bases and J by 6 bases, leaving 11 bases between them. From germline, CDR1 is SGHTA and CDR2 FQGNSA. This CDR3 contains 13 residues. The CDR3 region has the DNA TGTGCCAGCAGCTTTAATCAGGGGAATGGCTACACCTTC. This sequence encodes CASSFNQGNGYTF.

The chain is built from TRBV28 and TRBJ2-7; 9 nucleotides agree with TRBD2. The CDR3 length is 15 residues. Per the germline V gene, CDR1 is MDHEN and CDR2 is SYDVKM. Trimming at V came to 8 bases and at J to 4 bases, leaving 12 bases not matched to a gene. CDR3 in amino acids: CASLPLTSGQYEQYF. The CDR3 bases are TGTGCCAGCCTTCCTTTAACTAGCGGGCAATACGAGCAGTACTTC.

V usage is TRBV14 and J usage is TRBJ2-5; 7 bases map to TRBD1. This CDR3 comprises 15 residues. The germline V gene has CDR1 SGHDN and CDR2 FVKESK. J was trimmed by 2 bases and V by 5 bases; bases with no gene match: 8. CDR3 nucleotide sequence: TGTGCCAGCAGCGAACCCGAGACAGGGCAAGAGACCCAGTACTTC. Protein sequence: CASSEPETGQETQYF.

This clone has a handful of counts. The chain joins TRBV6-5 to TRBJ1-5; D might be TRBD1 (6 bases). Trimming removed 0 bases from V and 6 bases from J, with 12 bases in between. CDR1 and CDR2 (germline): MNHEY, SVGAGI. The CDR3 has 15 amino acids. The CDR3 loop reads CASSYSGQGTQPQHF. CDR3 coding DNA: TGTGCCAGCAGTTACTCGGGGCAGGGGACTCAGCCCCAGCATTTT.

V and J are TRBV2 and TRBJ2-7; D remains ambiguous. Germline V gives CDR1 SNHLY, CDR2 FYNNEI. The ends were cut back, 6 bases at V and 6 bases at J, with 15 bases in the middle. This CDR3 is built from 13 residues. The CDR3 loop reads CASRGNAGSEQYF. DNA for the CDR3: TGTGCCAGCAGGGGCAACGCTGGAAGCGAGCAGTACTTC.

V and J are TRBV5-1 and TRBJ2-3; D gene ambiguous. The germline V gene encodes CDR1 SGHRS and CDR2 YFSETQ. Trimming cost V 3 bases and J 5 bases, with 10 bases left between them. This CDR3 has 13 residues. The CDR3, as DNA: TGCGCCAGCAGCTCGTCCCCGGGAGATACGCAGTATTTT. Translated: CASSSSPGDTQYF.

This chain joins TRBV12-3 or TRBV12-4 and TRBJ2-7, with a tentative D call TRBD1 (5 bases). Trimming stripped 1 base from V and 1 base from J, with 5 bases between. The CDR3 sequence is 13 residues long. The CDR3 bases are TGTGCCAGCAGTTTAGGACAGTCCTACGAGCAGTACTTC. This sequence encodes CASSLGQSYEQYF.

The rearrangement joins TRBV11-3 to TRBJ2-3, with D perhaps matching TRBD1 (5 bases). CDR3 size: 13 residues. The germline gives CDR1 SGHNT, CDR2 YENEEA. V shed 4 bases and J shed 2 bases, with 7 bases lying between them. The CDR3 protein is CASSSTATDTQYF. CDR3 nucleotides: TGTGCCAGCAGCTCGACAGCCACAGATACGCAGTATTTT.

This clone was seen only once. The chain carries TRBV28 and TRBJ2-7; a possible D gene is TRBD1 (6 bases). The length of the CDR3 is 15 residues. Trimming took 3 bases from V and 2 from J, leaving 14 bases between them. Germline CDR1 MDHEN, CDR2 SYDVKM. The DNA of the CDR3 is TGTGCCAGCAGTTTTGCGACAGGCGGTCCCTACGAGCAGTACTTC. It encodes CASSFATGGPYEQYF.